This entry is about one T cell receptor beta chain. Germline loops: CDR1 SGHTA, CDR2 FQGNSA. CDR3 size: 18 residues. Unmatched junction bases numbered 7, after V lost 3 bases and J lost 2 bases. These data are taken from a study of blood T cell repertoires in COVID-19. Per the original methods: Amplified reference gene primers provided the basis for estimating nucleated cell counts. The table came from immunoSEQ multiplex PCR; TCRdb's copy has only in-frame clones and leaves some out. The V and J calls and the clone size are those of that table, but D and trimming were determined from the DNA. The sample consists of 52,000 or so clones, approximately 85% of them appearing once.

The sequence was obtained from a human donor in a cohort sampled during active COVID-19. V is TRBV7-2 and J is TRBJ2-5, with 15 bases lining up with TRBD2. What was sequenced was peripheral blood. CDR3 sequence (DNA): TGTGCCAGCAGCTTCGGACTAGCGGGAGGGCGGGAACAAGAGACCCAGTACTTC. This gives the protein CASSFGLAGGREQETQYF.